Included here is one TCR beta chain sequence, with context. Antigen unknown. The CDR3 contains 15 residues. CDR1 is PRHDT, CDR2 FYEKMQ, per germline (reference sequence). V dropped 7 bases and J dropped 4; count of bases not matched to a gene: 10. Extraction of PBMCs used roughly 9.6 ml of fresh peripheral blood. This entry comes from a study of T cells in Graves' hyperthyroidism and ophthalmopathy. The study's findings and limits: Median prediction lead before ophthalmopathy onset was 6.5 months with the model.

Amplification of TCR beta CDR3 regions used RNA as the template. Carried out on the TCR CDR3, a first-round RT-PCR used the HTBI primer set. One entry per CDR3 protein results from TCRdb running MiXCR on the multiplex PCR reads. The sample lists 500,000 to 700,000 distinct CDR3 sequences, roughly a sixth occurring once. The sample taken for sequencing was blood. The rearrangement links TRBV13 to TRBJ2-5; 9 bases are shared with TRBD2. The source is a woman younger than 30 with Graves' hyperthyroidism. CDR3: CASKAGGPSGETQYF. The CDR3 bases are TGTGCCAGCAAGGCGGGGGGGCCCTCCGGAGAGACCCAGTACTTC.